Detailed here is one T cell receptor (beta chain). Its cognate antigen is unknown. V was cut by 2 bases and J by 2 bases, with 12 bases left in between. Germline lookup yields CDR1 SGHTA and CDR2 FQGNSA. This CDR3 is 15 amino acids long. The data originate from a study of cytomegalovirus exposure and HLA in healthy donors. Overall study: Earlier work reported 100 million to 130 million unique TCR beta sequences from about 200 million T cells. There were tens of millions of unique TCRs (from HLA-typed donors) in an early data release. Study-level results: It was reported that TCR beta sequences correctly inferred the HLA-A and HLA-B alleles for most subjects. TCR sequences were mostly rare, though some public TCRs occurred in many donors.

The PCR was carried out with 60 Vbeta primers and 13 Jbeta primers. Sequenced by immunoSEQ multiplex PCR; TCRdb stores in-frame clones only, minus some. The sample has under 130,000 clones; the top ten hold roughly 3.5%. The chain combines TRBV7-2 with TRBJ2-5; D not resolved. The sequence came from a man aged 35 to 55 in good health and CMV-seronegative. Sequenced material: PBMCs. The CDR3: CASSLMWQKQETQYF. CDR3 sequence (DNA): TGTGCCAGCAGCTTAATGTGGCAGAAACAAGAGACCCAGTACTTC. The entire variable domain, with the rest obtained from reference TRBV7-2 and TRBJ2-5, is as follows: GAGVSQSPSNKVTEKGKDVELRCDPISGHTALYWYRQSLGQGLEFLIYFQGNSAPDKSGLPSDRFSAERTGGSVSTLTIQRTQQEDSAVYLCASSLMWQKQETQYFGPGTRLLVL.